Included here is one TCR beta chain sequence, with context. Its antigen is unknown. The sample originates from a study of cytomegalovirus exposure and HLA in healthy donors. Study results and limitations: There were several of the most significant clusters that appeared linked to common viral pathogens in a later analysis. Previously analyzed data showed that most TCR beta V segments were productive at a frequency of about 87% or about 30%. According to the study, 160 or so TCR beta chains were cytomegalovirus-associated.

Trimming removed 2 bases at V and 5 bases at J, with 12 bases between. This CDR3 is built from 13 residues. Germline V gene data show CDR1 as SQVTM and CDR2 as ANQGSEA. With 60 Vbeta and 13 Jbeta primers, the PCR was carried out. Sequencing was performed with immunoSEQ multiplex PCR; in TCRdb, only in-frame clones are kept and a portion is missing. The sample consists of roughly 130,000 clones, around three quarters of them appearing once. The V gene is TRBV29-1, the J gene TRBJ1-2; D gene unclear. The receptor comes from a man aged 30 to 39 in good health and CMV-seronegative. The source material was PBMCs. This chain's CDR3 is CSVESHVHYGYTF. The CDR3 nucleotides read TGCAGCGTTGAAAGCCACGTCCATTATGGCTACACCTTC.